This T cell receptor (beta chain) was sequenced in a study of response to subunit inactivated influenza vaccine. TCRdb redid the calling of the RT-PCR reads with MiXCR, one entry per CDR3 protein. The profile covers 800,000 to 1,000,000 distinct CDR3 sequences, with about 20% appearing a single time and about 10% taken by the ten largest. This clonotype was seen more than once but under ten times. This CDR3 has 13 residues. V lost 5 bases and J 8 bases, leaving 13 bases between the germline ends. Germline lookup yields CDR1 SGHDN and CDR2 FVKESK. The source was PBMCs from blood, collected less than 6 days after vaccination. The chain couples TRBV14 to TRBJ2-1; possible D gene TRBD2, 6 bases. The origin of this receptor is a man in his fifties or sixties who received an inactivated influenza vaccine. CDR3 sequence (DNA): TGTGCCAGCAGCACTACTAGCACCTATGAGCAGTTCTTC. As protein: CASSTTSTYEQFF.